This T cell receptor (beta chain) was profiled in a study of blood T cell repertoires in COVID-19. Sequenced by immunoSEQ multiplex PCR; TCRdb stores in-frame clones only, minus some. The table shows about 330,000 clones, with 89% occurring only once. As to this clone: The identical CDR3 is also encoded by other nucleotide sequences in the sample.

Germline V CDR1 and CDR2: MNHEY, SMNVEV (reference sequence). The CDR3 runs 13 residues. Trimming cost V 5 bases and J 1 base, with 9 bases left between them. The rearrangement links TRBV27 to TRBJ2-7; a possible D gene is TRBD1 (6 bases). The origin of this receptor is a man aged 18 to 30 who had recovered from COVID-19. Sequencing was performed on peripheral blood. CDR3 coding DNA: TGTGCCAGCAGTCCGGGACAATCCTACGAGCAGTACTTC. Amino acid sequence: CASSPGQSYEQYF.